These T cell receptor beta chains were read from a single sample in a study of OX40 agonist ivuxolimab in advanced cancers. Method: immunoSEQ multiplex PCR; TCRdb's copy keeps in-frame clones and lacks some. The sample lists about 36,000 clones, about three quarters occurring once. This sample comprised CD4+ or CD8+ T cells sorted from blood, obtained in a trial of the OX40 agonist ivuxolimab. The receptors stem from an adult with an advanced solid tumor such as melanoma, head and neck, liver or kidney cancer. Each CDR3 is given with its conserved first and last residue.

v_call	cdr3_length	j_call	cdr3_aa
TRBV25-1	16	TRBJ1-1	CASSARTGGAGTEAFF
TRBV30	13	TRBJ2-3	CAWRTDSTDTQYF
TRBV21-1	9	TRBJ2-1	CASSNEQFF
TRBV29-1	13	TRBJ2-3	CSVGGLQTDTQYF
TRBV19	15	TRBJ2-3	CASSIQGINTDTQYF
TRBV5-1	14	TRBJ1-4	CASSFGGIGEKLFF
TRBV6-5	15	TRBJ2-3	CASSYTKGHTDTQYF
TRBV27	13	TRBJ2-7	CASSLSHVYEQYF
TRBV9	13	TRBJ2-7	CASSASAGGPQYF
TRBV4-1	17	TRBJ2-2	CASRALDLFSGAGELFF
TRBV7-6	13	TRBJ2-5	CASSLAHRETQYF
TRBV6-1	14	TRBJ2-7	CASSELQGPYEQYF
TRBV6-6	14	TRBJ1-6	CASRKGWGDSPLHF
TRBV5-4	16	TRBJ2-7	CASSQLAGGIKYEQYF
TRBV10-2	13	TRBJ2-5	CATSWGTEETQYF
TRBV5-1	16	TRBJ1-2	CASSLGIGSGTYGYTF
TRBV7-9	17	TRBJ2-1	CASSFASGRRSYNEQFF
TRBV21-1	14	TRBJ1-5	CASSKDRGCQPQHF
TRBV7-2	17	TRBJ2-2	CASSSRGDPMNTGELFF
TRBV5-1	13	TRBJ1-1	CASRWGVNTEAFF
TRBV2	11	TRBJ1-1	CASQMNTEAFF
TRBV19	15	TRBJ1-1	CASSQGAGFGTEAFF
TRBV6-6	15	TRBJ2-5	CASSYYLGGQETQYF
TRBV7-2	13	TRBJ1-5	CASSHGGNQPQHF
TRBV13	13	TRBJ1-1	CASRSTGGRLAFF
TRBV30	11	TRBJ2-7	CAWSRQTEQYF
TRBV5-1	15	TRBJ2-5	CASNRLSSVQETQYF
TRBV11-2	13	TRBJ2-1	CASSQGLYNEQFF
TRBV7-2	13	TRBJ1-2	CASSSEGLGGYTF
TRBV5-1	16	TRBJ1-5	CASSRDSMNSNQPQHF
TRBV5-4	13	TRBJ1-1	CASSAGGNAEAFF
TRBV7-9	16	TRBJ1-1	CASTPQTGGLGTEAFF
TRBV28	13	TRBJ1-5	CASSGYRDQPQHF
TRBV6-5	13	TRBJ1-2	CASSYASANGYTF
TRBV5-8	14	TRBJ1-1	CASSLWRGTTEAFF
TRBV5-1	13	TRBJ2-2	CASTGQNTGELFF
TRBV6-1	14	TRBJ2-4	CASSTGGQDTSGYF
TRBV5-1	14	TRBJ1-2	CASSLDIGSYGYTF
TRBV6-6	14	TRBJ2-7	CASRLGGESYEQYF
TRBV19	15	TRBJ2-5	CASSMPGQRRETQYF
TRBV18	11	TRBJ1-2	CASSPNYGYTF
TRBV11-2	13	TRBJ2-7	CASSPGRPYEQYF
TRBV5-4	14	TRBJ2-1	CASSIAGGRNEQFF
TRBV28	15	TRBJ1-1	CASSLVSRVNTEAFF